This entry concerns a single TCR beta chain. The antigen is not known. This CDR3 contains 16 residues. Trimming took off 0 bases at V and 4 bases at J, with 12 bases between the two ends. CDR1 is LGHNA and CDR2 is YNFKEQ in the germline V gene. TCRdb re-derived calls from the 5' RACE reads in MiXCR, one entry per CDR3 protein. The data show some 160,000 distinct CDR3 sequences, approximately 9.9% seen once. The record originates from a study of T cells after yellow fever vaccination. Study context: SMART-Seq v4 Ultra Low Input handled preparation of low-cell-number fractions. Study observations and caveats: Clones that expanded after primary vaccination mostly reappeared after the booster (96% CD4, about 89% CD8).

The chain combines TRBV4-2 with TRBJ2-2, with D perhaps TRBD1 (5 bases). The TCR originated in a young man who received the YFV17D yellow fever vaccine. The starting material was CD8+ T cells sorted from PBMCs, obtained 45 days after the yellow fever booster vaccination. In DNA form, the CDR3 reads TGTGCCAGCAGCCAAGATTGGCAGGGTGCCACCGGGGAGCTGTTTTTT. Translation: CASSQDWQGATGELFF.